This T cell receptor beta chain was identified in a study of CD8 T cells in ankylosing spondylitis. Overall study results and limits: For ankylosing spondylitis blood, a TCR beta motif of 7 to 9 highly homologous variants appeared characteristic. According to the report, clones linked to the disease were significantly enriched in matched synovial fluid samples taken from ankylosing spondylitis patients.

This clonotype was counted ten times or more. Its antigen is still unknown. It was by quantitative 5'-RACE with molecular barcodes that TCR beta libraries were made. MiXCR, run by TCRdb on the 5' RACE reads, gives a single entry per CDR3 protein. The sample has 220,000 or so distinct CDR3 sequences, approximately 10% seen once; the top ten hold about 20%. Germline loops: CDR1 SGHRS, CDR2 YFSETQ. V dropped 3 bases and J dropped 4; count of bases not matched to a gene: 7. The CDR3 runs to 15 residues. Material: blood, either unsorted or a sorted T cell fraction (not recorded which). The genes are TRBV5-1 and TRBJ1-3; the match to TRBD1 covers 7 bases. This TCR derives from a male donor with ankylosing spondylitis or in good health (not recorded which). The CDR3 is CASSSTGVEGNTIYF. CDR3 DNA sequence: TGCGCCAGCAGCTCCACAGGGGTTGAGGGAAACACCATATATTTT.